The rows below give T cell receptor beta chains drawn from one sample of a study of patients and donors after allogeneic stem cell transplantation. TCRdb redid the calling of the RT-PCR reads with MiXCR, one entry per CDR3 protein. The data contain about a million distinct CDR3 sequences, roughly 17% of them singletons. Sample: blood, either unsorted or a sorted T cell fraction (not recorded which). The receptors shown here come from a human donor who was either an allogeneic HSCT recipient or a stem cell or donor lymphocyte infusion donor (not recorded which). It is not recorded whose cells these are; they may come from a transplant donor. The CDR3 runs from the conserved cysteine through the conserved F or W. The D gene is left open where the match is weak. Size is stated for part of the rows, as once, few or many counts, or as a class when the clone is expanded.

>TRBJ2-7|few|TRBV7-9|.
CASSKTDTYEQYF
TGTGCCAGCAGCAAGACCGATACCTACGAGCAGTACTTC
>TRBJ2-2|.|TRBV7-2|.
CASSLTRRRGNTGELFF
TGTGCCAGCAGCTTAACCCGGCGACGGGGCAACACCGGGGAGCTGTTTTTT
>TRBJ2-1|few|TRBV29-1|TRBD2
CSVPASGFVSYNEQFF
TGCAGCGTTCCGGCTAGCGGGTTCGTATCCTACAATGAGCAGTTCTTC
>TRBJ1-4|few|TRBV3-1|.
CASSQKIGRTNEKLFF
TGTGCCAGCAGCCAAAAAATAGGGAGGACTAATGAAAAACTGTTTTTT
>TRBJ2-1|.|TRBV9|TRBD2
CASSQLTSGSLGEQFF
TGTGCCAGCAGCCAACTGACTAGCGGGAGTTTAGGTGAGCAGTTCTTC
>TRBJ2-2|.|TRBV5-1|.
CASSSNRALLKESSGELFF
TGCGCCAGCAGCTCAAACCGGGCCCTACTAAAGGAGTCGTCCGGGGAGCTGTTTTTT
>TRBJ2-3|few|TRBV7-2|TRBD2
CASSFGLAGSTQYF
TGTGCCAGCAGCTTCGGGCTAGCGGGTAGTACGCAGTATTTT
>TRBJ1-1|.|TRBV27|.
CASSLSAAWTEAFF
TGTGCCAGCAGTTTAAGCGCAGCTTGGACTGAAGCTTTCTTT
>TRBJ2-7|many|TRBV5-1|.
CASSLGAREQYF
TGCGCCAGCAGCTTGGGGGCGCGCGAGCAGTACTTC
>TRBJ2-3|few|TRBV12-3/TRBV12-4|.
CASSFDWSSTDTQYF
TGTGCCAGCAGTTTCGACTGGTCTAGCACAGATACGCAGTATTTT
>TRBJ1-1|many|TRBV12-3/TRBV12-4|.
CASSWGETEAFF
TGTGCCAGCAGTTGGGGGGAAACTGAAGCTTTCTTT
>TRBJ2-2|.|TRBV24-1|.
CATRGEYGELFF
TGTGCCACCAGGGGGGAATACGGGGAGCTGTTTTTT
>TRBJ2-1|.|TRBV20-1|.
CSAGGTGHNEQFF
TGCAGTGCTGGGGGGACGGGGCACAATGAGCAGTTCTTC
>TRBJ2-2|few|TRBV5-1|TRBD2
CASSLRLAGDTGELFF
TGCGCCAGCAGCCTGCGACTAGCGGGAGACACCGGGGAGCTGTTTTTT
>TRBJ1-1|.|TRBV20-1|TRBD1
CSARRTGGAMDTEAFF
TGCAGTGCTAGAAGGACAGGGGGAGCCATGGACACTGAAGCTTTCTTT
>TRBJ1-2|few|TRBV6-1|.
CASRLSGGANYGYTF
TGTGCCAGCAGACTCTCGGGCGGCGCTAACTATGGCTACACCTTC
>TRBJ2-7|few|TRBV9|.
CASSAPGGDNPYEQYF
TGTGCCAGCAGCGCCCCAGGGGGGGACAACCCTTACGAGCAGTACTTC
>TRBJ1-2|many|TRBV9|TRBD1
CASSPLTGNYGYTF
TGTGCCAGCAGCCCTCTGACAGGGAACTATGGCTACACCTTC
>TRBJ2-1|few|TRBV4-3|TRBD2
CASSQTGTRSSYNEQFF
TGCGCCAGCAGCCAAACCGGGACTAGGAGCTCCTACAATGAGCAGTTCTTC
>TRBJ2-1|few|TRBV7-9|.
CASRQDPGTRQFF
TGTGCCAGCAGGCAAGATCCCGGGACCCGGCAGTTCTTC
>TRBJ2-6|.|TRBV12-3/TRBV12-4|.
CASSLQANVLTF
TGTGCCAGCAGTTTGCAGGCCAACGTCCTGACTTTC
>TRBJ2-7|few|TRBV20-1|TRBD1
CSASGQGAYEQYF
TGCAGTGCTAGCGGACAGGGGGCCTACGAGCAGTACTTC
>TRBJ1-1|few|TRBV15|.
CATSRGGGAFGTEAFF
TGTGCCACCAGCAGGGGAGGAGGGGCCTTTGGCACTGAAGCTTTCTTT
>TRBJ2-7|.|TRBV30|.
CAWRRLDLWPYEQYF
TGTGCCTGGAGGAGGTTGGACTTGTGGCCCTACGAGCAGTACTTC
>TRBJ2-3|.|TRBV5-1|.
CASSLWIWVSGASTDTQYF
TGCGCCAGCAGCTTGTGGATTTGGGTTTCGGGAGCAAGCACAGATACGCAGTATTTT
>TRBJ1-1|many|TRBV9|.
CASSIQGWMNTEAFF
TGTGCCAGCAGCATCCAGGGGTGGATGAACACTGAAGCTTTCTTT
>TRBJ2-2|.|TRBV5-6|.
CASSADLVGELFF
TGTGCCAGCAGCGCGGACCTGGTCGGGGAGCTGTTTTTT
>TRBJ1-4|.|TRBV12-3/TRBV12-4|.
CASTRSIGEKLFF
TGTGCCAGCACACGATCTATTGGGGAAAAACTGTTTTTT
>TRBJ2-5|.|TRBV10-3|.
CAIRQGYQETQYF
TGTGCCATCAGGCAGGGCTACCAAGAGACCCAGTACTTC
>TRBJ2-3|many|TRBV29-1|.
CSVEERLAVSDTQYF
TGCAGCGTTGAAGAGAGGCTAGCTGTTAGCGATACGCAGTATTTT
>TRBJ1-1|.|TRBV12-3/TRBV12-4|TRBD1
CASTPTGGRTEAFF
TGTGCCAGCACCCCGACAGGGGGTAGGACTGAAGCTTTCTTT
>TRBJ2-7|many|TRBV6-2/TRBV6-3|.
CASSYLSSYEQYF
TGTGCCAGCAGTTATTTATCATCCTACGAGCAGTACTTC
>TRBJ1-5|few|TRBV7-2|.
CASSFPGGAQHF
TGTGCCAGCAGCTTCCCCGGGGGGGCCCAGCATTTT
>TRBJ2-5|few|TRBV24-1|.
CATSDGETQYF
TGTGCCACCAGTGATGGAGAGACCCAGTACTTC
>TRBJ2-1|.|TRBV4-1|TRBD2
CASSQDGGGTSGSSYNEQFF
TGCGCCAGCAGCCAAGATGGGGGGGGGACTAGCGGGAGCTCCTACAATGAGCAGTTCTTC
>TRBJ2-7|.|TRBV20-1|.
CSARGSERTYEQYF
TGCAGTGCTAGAGGGTCGGAGCGGACCTACGAGCAGTACTTC
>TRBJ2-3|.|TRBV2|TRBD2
CASRNLASGVTDTQYF
TGTGCCAGCAGGAACCTGGCTAGCGGGGTTACAGATACGCAGTATTTT
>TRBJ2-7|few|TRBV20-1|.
CSAPETSAYEQYF
TGCAGTGCTCCCGAGACCTCCGCCTACGAGCAGTACTTC
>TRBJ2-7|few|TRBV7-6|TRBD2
CASSPGTSGRLSYEQYF
TGTGCCAGCAGCCCAGGGACTAGCGGGCGCCTATCCTACGAGCAGTACTTC
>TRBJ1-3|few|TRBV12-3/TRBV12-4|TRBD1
CASSSQGAVAGNTIYF
TGTGCCAGCAGTTCTCAGGGGGCGGTGGCTGGAAACACCATATATTTT
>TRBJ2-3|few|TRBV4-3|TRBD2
CASSQDASGGGTDTQYF
TGCGCCAGCAGCCAAGATGCCAGCGGGGGGGGGACAGATACGCAGTATTTT